This T cell receptor beta chain appears in the sequencing data of a study of shared clonotypes between healthy human individuals. Study context: Per donor, CD8 memory used one plate, CD8 naive used two, CD4 memory used three and CD4 naive used three.

Original methodology: With immunoSEQ giving junction-only sequences and no quality scores, filtering differed. The protocol was immunoSEQ multiplex PCR, while the TCRdb copy is restricted to in-frame clones and leaves out a portion. V, J and clone size are those of that table, while D and trimming were read from the DNA. Here the sample spans a few million clones, roughly 93% being singletons. Study-level points and caveats: Unshared clonotypes carried lower generation probabilities than those common to all four donors. In general, naive subsets displayed greater estimated richness than memory subsets did.

Worth noting for this clone: Its antigen is not identified.

The CDR3 is made up of 15 amino acids. Per the germline V gene, CDR1 is SGHRS and CDR2 is YFSETQ. J gave up 1 base and V 2 bases, and 3 bases lay outside the gene matches. The sample comprised naive CD4+ T cells from PBMCs. The subset is: CD45RA+ positively selected. This clonotype was sampled from a man younger than 35 in good health. Some clones in this sample may be carry-over from other donors' samples. V and J are TRBV5-1 and TRBJ1-2; TRBD1 aligns across 9 bases. The DNA for the CDR3 is TGCGCCAGCAGCTTAGGGACAGGGCGTAACTATGGCTACACCTTC. Protein product: CASSLGTGRNYGYTF.